These 8 T cell receptor beta chains originate from one sample sequenced in a study of breast tumors, draining lymph nodes, adjacent tissues. Samples came from axillary lymph nodes draining the breast cancer. TCRdb re-analysed the multiplex PCR reads in MiXCR, keeping a single row per CDR3 protein. The sample carries around 130,000 distinct CDR3 sequences, approximately 21% recorded once. The sample was axillary lymph node tissue. Every receptor here comes from a female donor with breast cancer. Some clones in this sample may be carry-over from other donors' samples.

This clonotype was found many times. V and J are TRBV5-6 and TRBJ2-1; TRBD2 might be the D (5 bases). From germline, CDR1 is SGHDT and CDR2 YYEEEE. Trimming left V 2 bases short and J 0 bases short, with 12 bases between. The CDR3 spans 16 residues. The CDR3: CASSFRTGSSYNEQFF. Written as DNA, the CDR3 is TGTGCCAGCAGCTTCCGGACTGGGAGCTCCTACAATGAGCAGTTCTTC.

Comment on this clonotype: A read error may explain this, as a much larger clone is one base away. Likely a read error: the CDR3 ends without its conserved phenylalanine or tryptophan. This sequence joins TRBV20-1 and TRBJ2-5; the match to TRBD2 covers 7 bases. The CDR3 is 11 residues long. Germline trimming cut 8 bases from V and 5 bases from J; bases unmatched to any gene: 5. Germline CDR1 reads DFQATT; CDR2 reads SNEGSKA (reference sequence). CDR3 DNA: TGCAGTACTCCGGGGGGTGAGACCCAGTACCTC. Its translation is CSTPGGETQYL.

This clonotype was seen a single time. The conserved final phenylalanine or tryptophan is absent from the CDR3, which likely points to a read error. The CDR3 coding sequence is TGTGCCAGCAGTTTCTCAGATACGCAGTATCTT. Its translation: CASSFSDTQYL. J is TRBJ2-3 and V is TRBV27, with D unclear. This CDR3 is built from 11 residues. The ends were cut back, 3 bases at V and 4 bases at J, with 2 bases in the middle. Germline assignment: CDR1 MNHEY and CDR2 SMNVEV (reference sequence).

Ten or more counts support this clonotype. The rearrangement uses TRBV5-1 and TRBJ1-3; D might be TRBD1 (5 bases). The ends were cut back, 4 bases at V and 3 bases at J, with 11 bases in the middle. CDR1 is SGHRS and CDR2 is YFSETQ in the germline V gene. This CDR3 comprises 14 residues. CDR3 coding DNA: TGCGCCAGCAGCCTCGGGACTCTTGGAAACACCATATATTTT. The encoded protein is CASSLGTLGNTIYF.

To note about this clonotype: A much bigger clone sits one base away, suggesting this may be a read error. This sequence joins TRBV5-1 and TRBJ1-2; no clear D gene. The CDR3 is 14 amino acids. Germline lookup yields CDR1 SGHRS and CDR2 YFSETQ. The CDR3 here is CASGLASGLYGYTF. The CDR3 nucleotides are TGCGCCAGCGGCTTGGCCTCGGGCCTATATGGCTACACCTTC.

In this sample, this clonotype turned up many times. The V gene is TRBV6-5, the J gene TRBJ2-7; 15 positions match TRBD2. The CDR3 loop spans 17 amino acids. Looked up from germline, CDR1 is MNHEY and CDR2 is SVGAGI. V was pared by 7 bases and J by 5 bases, with 12 bases of the junction left unmatched. The CDR3 DNA follows: TGTGCCAGCACCTATGGGGGACTAGCGGGAGGACTTAACGAGCAGTACTTC. The encoded protein is CASTYGGLAGGLNEQYF.

Many counts were recorded for this clonotype. The chain is built from TRBV7-3 and TRBJ2-1; D uncertain. Trimming pared 5 bases from V and 4 bases from J, leaving 15 bases between. This CDR3 region has 15 residues. The germline gives CDR1 SGHTA, CDR2 FQGTGA. This CDR3 reads CASSHRAGDYNEQFF. As DNA, the CDR3 is TGTGCCAGCAGCCATAGGGCAGGAGATTACAATGAGCAGTTCTTC.

This clonotype was seen many times. The J gene is TRBJ2-5, the V gene TRBV6-1, with 7 nucleotides matching TRBD2. V was clipped by 7 bases and J by 2 bases; unmatched bases: 4. The CDR3 contains 13 residues. Germline loops: CDR1 MNHNS, CDR2 SASEGT. For the CDR3, the DNA is TGTGCCAGCAATCCTAGCGGACAAGAGACCCAGTACTTC. Amino acids: CASNPSGQETQYF.